This TCR beta chain was recorded in a study of cytomegalovirus exposure and HLA in healthy donors. Study observations and caveats: Many donors carried some public TCRs, although rarity characterized most TCR sequences. Several top significant clusters appeared, in a later analysis, to be linked to common viral pathogens. It was reported that the classifier diagnosed cytomegalovirus status with high specificity and sensitivity in both the original and validation cohorts. What TCR beta sequences reportedly achieved was accurate prediction of HLA-A and HLA-B alleles in most subjects.

Amplification used 60 Vbeta primers and 13 Jbeta primers. Clones were read by immunoSEQ multiplex PCR, and TCRdb kept only the in-frame ones, dropping some. The sample shows roughly 110,000 clones, approximately 70% of them seen only once. Turning to this clone: Its antigen is not identified.

With V trimmed by 2 bases and J by 5 bases, 4 bases remained unmatched. Germline lookup yields CDR1 GTSNPN and CDR2 SVGIG (reference sequence). This CDR3 has 14 amino acids. The sample was PBMCs. The clonotype originates from a boy between 5 and 17 years old in good health and CMV-seronegative. V usage is TRBV30 and J usage is TRBJ1-5; 9 bases match TRBD1. The CDR3 DNA reads as TGTGCCTGGAGTCCGGACAGGGGAGATCAGCCCCAGCATTTT. Translated, it gives CAWSPDRGDQPQHF.